A single sample gave rise to the 20 T cell receptor beta chains below, sequenced in a study of vaccination and CD4 T cells after COVID-19 (dated by TCRdb to between 2021 and 2024). The library was produced with PCR. Instrument on record: Illumina iSeq 100. TCR sequencing of DNA from cultured CD4+ T cells used the Oncomine TCR Beta short-read assay at the Johns Hopkins FTIC core. TCRdb ran its own pipeline on the public reads, namely fastp trimming at Q25 and MiXCR clone calling, and kept in-frame beta chains. Each entry is one CDR3 protein sequence, shown with its most common DNA and genes. The sample includes more than 15,000 distinct CDR3 sequences, with approximately 68% observed a single time. The top ten clonotypes cover around a sixth of the sample. No antigen is known for these receptors. The sample's treatment or condition label, in plain terms: roughly 10-day PBMC culture with coronavirus spike peptide pools or control peptides (ViraFEST assay).

The sequencing sample was made of CD4+ T cells from blood, cultured in vitro. These receptors all come from a human donor who had recovered from COVID-19.

V gene TRBV4-3 combines with J gene TRBJ1-1, with D possibly TRBD1 on 6 matching bases. Germline V gene data show CDR1 as LGHNA and CDR2 as YSLEER. The CDR3 consists of 16 residues. V shed 1 base and J shed 0 bases, with 12 bases lying between them. This CDR3 reads CASSQGDRYMNTEAFF. The CDR3 DNA sequence: TGCGCCAGCAGCCAAGGAGACAGGTACATGAACACTGAAGCTTTCTTT.

The V call is TRBV6-2 or TRBV6-3, the J call TRBJ1-3; 7 bases agree with TRBD1. From germline, CDR1 is MNHEY and CDR2 SVGEGT. This CDR3 contains 19 residues. V dropped 4 bases and J dropped 1; count of bases not matched to a gene: 16. The CDR3 nucleotides are TGTGCCAGCAGTTCTCCTTTTCCCAGTCCGGGACAGTCTGGAAACACCATATATTTT. Amino acids: CASSSPFPSPGQSGNTIYF.

The chain combines TRBV11-3 with TRBJ2-1; TRBD2 is a possible D gene (6 bases). The CDR3 runs 16 residues. Germline CDR1 SGHNT, CDR2 YENEEA. V dropped 0 bases and J dropped 8 bases, with 17 bases sitting between them. Written as DNA, the CDR3 is TGTGCCAGCAGCTTAGACGGGCGGGATGGTTTCGATGAGCAGTTCTTC. The encoded protein is CASSLDGRDGFDEQFF. The full variable domain, rest sourced from reference TRBV11-3 and TRBJ2-1, is EAGVVQSPRYKIIEKKQPVAFWCNPISGHNTLYWYLQNLGQGPELLIRYENEEAVDDSQLPKDRFSAERLKGVDSTLKIQPAELGDSAVYLCASSLDGRDGFDEQFFGPGTRLTVL.

This rearrangement joins TRBV21-1 to TRBJ2-7. TRBV21-1 is termed a pseudogene. This CDR3 has 16 amino acids. For the CDR3, the DNA is TGTGCCAGCACCGAAAACTTAAACAGGAGCTCCTACGAGCAGTACTTC. This sequence encodes CASTENLNRSSYEQYF.

This clonotype was detected once. The V gene is TRBV19, the J gene TRBJ1-1, with D perhaps matching TRBD1 (6 bases). This CDR3 has 17 residues. V lost 4 bases to trimming and J lost 7 bases, with 25 bases between them. Per germline, CDR1 LNHDA and CDR2 SQIVND (reference sequence). The CDR3 loop reads CASSTRGRVLPPDEAFF. In DNA form, the CDR3 reads TGTGCCAGTAGTACCAGGGGCAGGGTCCTACCCCCTGATGAAGCTTTCTTT.

This clonotype was seen a few times. V gene TRBV7-9 combines with J gene TRBJ1-1; no firm D call. V lost 3 bases, J lost 4 bases, and 15 bases lay in between. Germline CDR1 SEHNR, CDR2 FQNEAQ (reference sequence). This CDR3 contains 15 residues. The CDR3 protein is CASSFRGGISTEAFF. In nucleotides, the CDR3 is TGTGCCAGCAGCTTCCGGGGAGGGATCAGCACTGAAGCTTTCTTT.

This clonotype was found a few times. This rearrangement joins TRBV27 to TRBJ1-2; D gene unclear. V lost 8 bases and J 5 bases, leaving 15 bases between the germline ends. Germline lookup yields CDR1 MNHEY and CDR2 SMNVEV (reference sequence). There are 13 residues in the CDR3. The CDR3 DNA is TGTGCCAGCTCCCTCGGCAGCAATTATGGCTACACCTTC. Residues: CASSLGSNYGYTF.

This clonotype was observed a handful of times. The rearrangement uses TRBV20-1 and TRBJ2-3; D is ambiguous. Per germline, CDR1 DFQATT and CDR2 SNEGSKA (reference sequence). The CDR3 has 13 amino acids. V was cut by 1 base and J by 2 bases, with 7 bases left in between. CDR3 coding DNA: TGCAGTGCTAGAGGGCTACCCACAGATACGCAGTATTTT. Encoded protein: CSARGLPTDTQYF.

The rearrangement uses TRBV6-5 and TRBJ1-1; no clear D. CDR1 MNHEY and CDR2 SVGAGI come from the germline V gene. V lost 0 bases to trimming and J lost 0 bases, with 5 bases between them. The CDR3 has 14 residues. In DNA form, the CDR3 reads TGTGCCAGCAGTTACTCGATGTTGAACACTGAAGCTTTCTTT. Protein: CASSYSMLNTEAFF.

This rearrangement joins TRBV11-1 to TRBJ2-2; D possibly uses TRBD1 or TRBD2 (5 bases each). CDR1 is SGHAT, CDR2 FQDESV, per germline (reference sequence). Trimming pared 6 bases from V and 4 bases from J, leaving 18 bases between. The CDR3 extends over 16 amino acids. The CDR3 is CASSRSGRRLTGELFF. DNA for the CDR3: TGTGCCAGCAGTAGGTCGGGACGTAGGCTCACCGGGGAGCTGTTTTTT. The full variable domain, in which reference TRBV11-1 and TRBJ2-2 provide the parts outside the CDR3, is EAEVAQSPRYKITEKSQAVAFWCDPISGHATLYWYRQILGQGPELLVQFQDESVVDDSQLPKDRFSAERLKGVDSTLKIQPAELGDSAMYLCASSRSGRRLTGELFFGEGSRLTVL.

The rearrangement uses TRBV20-1 and TRBJ2-3, with D hard to call. The CDR3 extends over 12 amino acids. The germline V gene has CDR1 DFQATT and CDR2 SNEGSKA (reference sequence). Trimming took off 1 base at V and 4 bases at J, with 6 bases between the two ends. CDR3 residues: CSARAGADTQYF. Here the CDR3 DNA reads TGCAGTGCTAGAGCAGGAGCAGATACGCAGTATTTT.

V usage is TRBV6-2 or TRBV6-3 and J usage is TRBJ2-6, with D maybe TRBD1 (5 bases). The V gene lost 6 bases and the J gene lost 4 bases, with 13 bases spanning the gap. Germline CDR1 reads MNHEY; CDR2 reads SVGEGT. The CDR3 is 15 amino acids. This CDR3 reads CASRRRGSGANVLTF. The CDR3 region has the DNA TGTGCCAGCAGGCGAAGGGGTTCCGGGGCCAACGTCCTGACTTTC.

This clonotype showed up just a few times. The gene calls are TRBV20-1 and TRBJ1-1; maybe TRBD1 (5 bases). The V gene lost 0 bases and the J gene lost 9 bases, with 17 bases spanning the gap. The CDR3 contains 14 residues. Germline CDR1 DFQATT, CDR2 SNEGSKA (reference sequence). The CDR3 nucleotides are TGCAGTGCTAGAGACCGGGGGGAGGGGCCAAAAGCTTTCTTT. Protein product: CSARDRGEGPKAFF.

The chain is built from TRBV6-2 or TRBV6-3 and TRBJ2-7; 7 bases are shared with TRBD1. From germline, CDR1 is MNHEY and CDR2 SVGEGT. This CDR3 has 14 residues. After removal of 5 bases from V and 6 bases from J, the junction contained 10 bases not matched to a gene. Here the CDR3 DNA reads TGTGCCAGCAGTGTAACAGGGGTATCGGGCGAGCAGTACTTC. Translated, it gives CASSVTGVSGEQYF.

This clonotype was seen a single time. The rearrangement uses TRBV19 and TRBJ2-7, with 10 bases identical to TRBD1. J was trimmed by 6 bases and V by 3 bases; bases with no gene match: 14. This CDR3 is 17 amino acids long. Germline-derived CDR1 and CDR2 are LNHDA and SQIVND (reference sequence). CDR3 sequence: CASSMRNRGQGRPEQYF. The CDR3, as DNA: TGTGCCAGTAGTATGAGAAATCGGGGACAGGGGAGACCCGAGCAGTACTTC.

The CDR3 loop is CASSLSPAGDSSYNSPLHF. The DNA of the CDR3 is TGTGCCAGCAGTTTATCGCCGGCAGGAGATAGCTCCTATAATTCACCCCTCCACTTT. The chain employs TRBV27 and TRBJ1-6; D is ambiguous. There are 19 residues in the CDR3. V was shortened by 0 bases and J by 0 bases, with 15 bases between the two germline ends. Germline V gene lookup returns CDR1 MNHEY and CDR2 SMNVEV (reference sequence).

The chain is built from TRBV5-1 and TRBJ2-5, with D hard to call. The CDR3 has 11 amino acids. Looked up from germline, CDR1 is SGHRS and CDR2 is YFSETQ. The germline V and J ends were trimmed by 3 bases and 5 bases, with 5 bases remaining between them. The CDR3 protein is CASSYGETQYF. CDR3 DNA sequence: TGCGCCAGCAGCTACGGGGAGACCCAGTACTTC. Complete variable domain (other parts from reference TRBV5-1 and TRBJ2-5): KAGVTQTPRYLIKTRGQQVTLSCSPISGHRSVSWYQQTPGQGLQFLFEYFSETQRNKGNFPGRFSGRQFSNSRSEMNVSTLELGDSALYLCASSYGETQYFGPGTRLLVL.

Regarding this clonotype: An end of the junction differs from the germline gene, which may be a read error. V gene TRBV20-1 combines with J gene TRBJ1-1, with D perhaps TRBD1 (5 bases). The CDR3 has 8 residues. Per the germline V gene, CDR1 is DFQATT and CDR2 is SNEGSKA (reference sequence). The CDR3 nucleotides are TGCAGTGCTAGCGGGACGGCCTTT. Translating gives CSASGTAF.

This clonotype was observed a single time. The gene calls are TRBV28 and TRBJ2-2, with a possible D match to TRBD1 (7 bases). The CDR3 is made up of 16 amino acids. Between the trimmed V and J ends, which lost 2 bases and 6 bases, there was a span of 16 bases. Per germline, CDR1 MDHEN and CDR2 SYDVKM. The CDR3 DNA is TGTGCCAGCAGTTTAAGGGGTCTCAGGGGGGCCGGGGAGCTGTTTTTT. It yields the protein CASSLRGLRGAGELFF. The variable domain in full, completed from reference TRBV28 and TRBJ2-2, reads DVKVTQSSRYLVKRTGEKVFLECVQDMDHENMFWYRQDPGLGLRLIYFSYDVKMKEKGDIPEGYSVSREKKERFSLILESASTNQTSMYLCASSLRGLRGAGELFFGEGSRLTVL.

The chain links TRBV6-1 to TRBJ2-3; D is ambiguous. V dropped 5 bases and J dropped 6 bases, with 15 bases sitting between them. The CDR3 has 14 residues. Germline values: CDR1 MNHNS, CDR2 SASEGT. CDR3 sequence reads: CASSLKAPRDTQYF. The CDR3 region has the DNA TGTGCCAGCAGTCTTAAGGCCCCGAGGGATACGCAGTATTTT.